These T cell receptor beta chains were read from a single sample in a study of beta chain features in type 1 diabetes. The protocol was immunoSEQ multiplex PCR, while the TCRdb copy is restricted to in-frame clones and leaves out a portion. This sample has hundreds of thousands of clones, with approximately 14% found just once. Sequenced input: naive CD4+ T cells from blood. These TCRs come from a woman aged 40-49 years in good health. The CDR3 runs from the conserved cysteine through the conserved F or W. A D gene is named only where the DNA matches it firmly. Where a row states a size, it is once, few, many or the class of an expanded clone; other rows omit it.

V gene: TRBV4-3; clone size: NA; J gene: TRBJ1-2; D gene: NA; CDR3 protein: CASSEALRPGGYTF; CDR3 DNA: TGCGCCAGCAGCGAAGCGCTTCGACCGGGAGGCTACACCTTC
V gene: TRBV19; clone size: NA; J gene: TRBJ2-3; D gene: NA; CDR3 protein: CASSPPGYPDTQYF; CDR3 DNA: TGTGCCAGTAGTCCCCCAGGGTACCCAGATACGCAGTATTTT
V gene: TRBV2; clone size: NA; J gene: TRBJ1-1; D gene: NA; CDR3 protein: CASRVQGPSTEAFF; CDR3 DNA: TGTGCCAGCAGAGTACAGGGCCCCTCCACTGAAGCTTTCTTT
V gene: TRBV18; clone size: few; J gene: TRBJ1-5; D gene: TRBD1; CDR3 protein: CASSRTGANQPQHF; CDR3 DNA: TGTGCCAGCTCCCGGACAGGGGCCAATCAGCCCCAGCATTTT
V gene: TRBV7-2; clone size: NA; J gene: TRBJ2-1; D gene: TRBD1; CDR3 protein: CASSLGGTGTEFF; CDR3 DNA: TGTGCCAGCAGCTTAGGTGGTACAGGGACAGAGTTCTTC
V gene: TRBV18; clone size: NA; J gene: TRBJ1-5; D gene: NA; CDR3 protein: CASSPPGSGNQPQHF; CDR3 DNA: TGTGCCAGCTCACCACCCGGGTCAGGCAATCAGCCCCAGCATTTT
V gene: TRBV15; clone size: few; J gene: TRBJ2-1; D gene: TRBD1; CDR3 protein: CATSVSRGRSSDEQFF; CDR3 DNA: TGTGCCACCAGCGTAAGCAGGGGGCGAAGTTCCGATGAGCAGTTCTTC
V gene: TRBV9; clone size: few; J gene: TRBJ2-7; D gene: NA; CDR3 protein: CASSVGRGYNEQYF; CDR3 DNA: TGTGCCAGCAGCGTAGGCAGGGGTTATAACGAGCAGTACTTC
V gene: TRBV4-3; clone size: many; J gene: TRBJ2-1; D gene: TRBD2; CDR3 protein: CASSRETSGSSYNEQFF; CDR3 DNA: TGCGCCAGCAGCCGCGAGACAAGCGGGAGCTCCTACAATGAGCAGTTCTTC
V gene: TRBV11-3; clone size: NA; J gene: TRBJ2-7; D gene: TRBD1; CDR3 protein: CASSFSEQGAPQYF; CDR3 DNA: TGTGCCAGCAGCTTCAGTGAACAGGGGGCGCCGCAGTACTTC
V gene: TRBV9; clone size: few; J gene: TRBJ1-1; D gene: NA; CDR3 protein: CASSPTLQPNTEAFF; CDR3 DNA: TGTGCCAGCAGCCCCACTCTACAGCCGAACACTGAAGCTTTCTTT
V gene: TRBV5-1; clone size: NA; J gene: TRBJ2-7; D gene: NA; CDR3 protein: CASSLATGIYYEQYF; CDR3 DNA: TGCGCCAGCAGCTTGGCCACAGGGATATACTACGAGCAGTACTTC
V gene: TRBV5-1; clone size: NA; J gene: TRBJ1-1; D gene: NA; CDR3 protein: CASSLEWGLNTEAFF; CDR3 DNA: TGCGCCAGCAGCTTGGAGTGGGGGCTGAACACTGAAGCTTTCTTT
V gene: TRBV5-1; clone size: few; J gene: TRBJ2-7; D gene: TRBD1; CDR3 protein: CASSGGQGPSYEQYF; CDR3 DNA: TGCGCCAGCAGCGGCGGACAGGGGCCCTCCTACGAGCAGTACTTC
V gene: TRBV18; clone size: few; J gene: TRBJ2-7; D gene: TRBD1; CDR3 protein: CASSPLGTGTGTYEQYF; CDR3 DNA: TGTGCCAGCTCACCCCTTGGGACCGGGACAGGGACCTACGAGCAGTACTTC
V gene: TRBV5-1; clone size: NA; J gene: TRBJ2-5; D gene: NA; CDR3 protein: CASGLTGDQETQYF; CDR3 DNA: TGCGCCAGCGGTTTGACAGGAGATCAAGAGACCCAGTACTTC
V gene: TRBV7-2; clone size: NA; J gene: TRBJ1-4; D gene: NA; CDR3 protein: CASSLGRGYEKLFF; CDR3 DNA: TGTGCCAGCAGCTTAGGCAGGGGTTATGAAAAACTGTTTTTT
V gene: TRBV10-3; clone size: NA; J gene: TRBJ1-1; D gene: NA; CDR3 protein: CATGGSDNTEAFF; CDR3 DNA: TGTGCCACCGGCGGCAGTGACAACACTGAAGCTTTCTTT
V gene: TRBV4-3; clone size: NA; J gene: TRBJ1-2; D gene: TRBD1; CDR3 protein: CASSQGQGGVYGYTF; CDR3 DNA: TGCGCCAGCAGCCAAGGGCAAGGGGGCGTCTATGGCTACACCTTC
V gene: TRBV4-1; clone size: NA; J gene: TRBJ2-2; D gene: TRBD2; CDR3 protein: CASSQPGRLAIGELFF; CDR3 DNA: TGCGCCAGCAGCCAACCAGGGAGACTAGCGATCGGGGAGCTGTTTTTT
V gene: TRBV7-9; clone size: few; J gene: TRBJ1-4; D gene: NA; CDR3 protein: CASSGGTTNEKLFF; CDR3 DNA: TGTGCCAGCAGCGGGGGGACAACTAATGAAAAACTGTTTTTT
V gene: TRBV28; clone size: few; J gene: TRBJ2-5; D gene: TRBD2; CDR3 protein: CASSLSGGIQETQYF; CDR3 DNA: TGTGCCAGCAGTTTATCCGGGGGGATTCAAGAGACCCAGTACTTC
V gene: TRBV2; clone size: few; J gene: TRBJ1-5; D gene: NA; CDR3 protein: CASSDTGQPQHF; CDR3 DNA: TGTGCCAGCAGTGACACGGGACAGCCCCAGCATTTT
V gene: TRBV4-1; clone size: NA; J gene: TRBJ2-7; D gene: TRBD1; CDR3 protein: CASSQATGGLAEQYF; CDR3 DNA: TGCGCCAGCAGCCAAGCCACAGGGGGTCTTGCCGAGCAGTACTTC
V gene: TRBV6-5; clone size: NA; J gene: TRBJ2-7; D gene: TRBD1; CDR3 protein: CASSQTGVSYEQYF; CDR3 DNA: TGTGCCAGCAGTCAAACAGGGGTCTCCTACGAGCAGTACTTC
V gene: TRBV6-1; clone size: NA; J gene: TRBJ2-1; D gene: NA; CDR3 protein: CASSHNNEQFF; CDR3 DNA: TGTGCCAGCAGCCACAACAATGAGCAGTTCTTC
V gene: TRBV6-6; clone size: few; J gene: TRBJ1-5; D gene: NA; CDR3 protein: CASKGPNQPQHF; CDR3 DNA: TGTGCCAGCAAGGGGCCAAATCAGCCCCAGCATTTT
V gene: TRBV6-1; clone size: NA; J gene: TRBJ2-2; D gene: TRBD1; CDR3 protein: CASSETGAAGELFF; CDR3 DNA: TGTGCCAGCAGTGAAACAGGGGCCGCCGGGGAGCTGTTTTTT
V gene: TRBV7-8; clone size: NA; J gene: TRBJ2-2; D gene: NA; CDR3 protein: CALNSGRLGGELFF; CDR3 DNA: TGTGCCCTTAATAGTGGTCGGCTAGGCGGGGAGCTGTTTTTT
V gene: TRBV27; clone size: few; J gene: TRBJ2-7; D gene: NA; CDR3 protein: CASSLWAAGTYEQYF; CDR3 DNA: TGTGCCAGCAGTTTGTGGGCGGCGGGAACCTACGAGCAGTACTTC
V gene: TRBV27; clone size: NA; J gene: TRBJ1-5; D gene: NA; CDR3 protein: CASSLRGQPQHF; CDR3 DNA: TGTGCCAGCAGTTTAAGAGGGCAGCCCCAGCATTTT
V gene: TRBV4-2; clone size: few; J gene: TRBJ2-7; D gene: NA; CDR3 protein: CASTQHRVF; CDR3 DNA: TGTGCCAGCACCCAACACAGGGTTTTC
V gene: TRBV5-4; clone size: few; J gene: TRBJ2-5; D gene: TRBD2; CDR3 protein: CASSLEGLAGGLRETQYF; CDR3 DNA: TGTGCCAGCAGCTTAGAGGGACTAGCGGGGGGGCTCCGGGAGACCCAGTACTTC
V gene: TRBV21-1; clone size: NA; J gene: TRBJ1-3; D gene: NA; CDR3 protein: CASSKDPGARGNTIYF; CDR3 DNA: TGTGCCAGCAGCAAAGACCCAGGGGCGAGAGGAAACACCATATATTTT
V gene: TRBV7-9; clone size: NA; J gene: TRBJ1-5; D gene: NA; CDR3 protein: CASSLGDQPQHF; CDR3 DNA: TGTGCCAGCAGCTTGGGAGATCAGCCCCAGCATTTT
V gene: TRBV5-4; clone size: NA; J gene: TRBJ1-1; D gene: NA; CDR3 protein: CASSFIGLGGETEAFF; CDR3 DNA: TGTGCCAGCAGCTTTATAGGCTTGGGAGGGGAGACTGAAGCTTTCTTT
V gene: TRBV29-1; clone size: few; J gene: TRBJ1-2; D gene: TRBD1; CDR3 protein: CSGGTGRANYGYTF; CDR3 DNA: TGCAGCGGGGGGACAGGAAGAGCTAACTATGGCTACACCTTC
V gene: TRBV15; clone size: few; J gene: TRBJ1-1; D gene: NA; CDR3 protein: CATSRGGDWANTEAFF; CDR3 DNA: TGTGCCACCAGCAGAGGAGGGGACTGGGCGAACACTGAAGCTTTCTTT
V gene: TRBV6-1; clone size: few; J gene: TRBJ2-1; D gene: TRBD2; CDR3 protein: CASSQAGGSEQFF; CDR3 DNA: TGTGCCAGCAGCCAAGCGGGGGGATCTGAGCAGTTCTTC
V gene: TRBV6-6; clone size: NA; J gene: TRBJ1-2; D gene: NA; CDR3 protein: CASSSPSRGIAYGYTF; CDR3 DNA: TGTGCCAGCAGTTCGCCTAGCCGCGGAATAGCGTATGGCTACACCTTC